This T cell receptor beta chain was retrieved from a study of blood T cell repertoires in COVID-19. Overall study: Some COVID-19 samples were acute and others convalescent; all came from the United States, Italy and Spain. The cDNA or gDNA used as material had been derived from T cells, B-cell-depleted T cells, or PBMCs.

V was pared by 3 bases and J by 0 bases, with 3 bases of the junction left unmatched. The germline gives CDR1 ENHRY, CDR2 SYGVKD. This CDR3 comprises 16 residues. Original processing notes: Reference gene primers were amplified, and this amplification served to estimate nucleated cell counts. Repertoires were generated with immunoSEQ multiplex PCR, while TCRdb's copy carries only in-frame clones and drops some. V and J calls and clone size are those listed in that table; D and trimming were worked out from the DNA. Of some 270,000 clones in the sample, around 85% were seen once. This TCR derives from a woman in her 70s with acute or convalescent COVID-19. The rearrangement links TRBV10-3 to TRBJ2-2; 8 positions agree with TRBD2. Sequencing was done on a sample of peripheral blood. This CDR3 is CAISDGGGTNTGELFF. CDR3 DNA sequence: TGTGCCATCAGTGATGGCGGGGGGACGAACACCGGGGAGCTGTTTTTT.